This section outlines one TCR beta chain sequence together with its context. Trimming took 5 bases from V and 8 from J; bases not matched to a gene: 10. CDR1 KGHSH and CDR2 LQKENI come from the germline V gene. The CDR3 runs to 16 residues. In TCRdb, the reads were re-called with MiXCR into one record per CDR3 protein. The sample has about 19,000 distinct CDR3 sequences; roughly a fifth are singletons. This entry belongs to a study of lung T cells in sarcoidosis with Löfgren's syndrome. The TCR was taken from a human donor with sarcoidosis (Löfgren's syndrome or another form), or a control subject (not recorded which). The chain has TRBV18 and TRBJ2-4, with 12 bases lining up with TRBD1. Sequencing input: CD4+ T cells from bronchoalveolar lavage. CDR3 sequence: CASSYGTGGILDIQYF. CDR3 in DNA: TGTGCCAGCTCATACGGGACAGGGGGCATCCTGGACATTCAGTACTTC.